Shown below are 14 T cell receptor beta chains from a single sample sequenced in a study of blood T cell repertoires in COVID-19. The assay was immunoSEQ multiplex PCR, and TCRdb's table has in-frame clones only and misses some. This repertoire shows 300,000 to 450,000 clones, approximately 90% found once; its top ten account for 1.2%. Material: PBMCs or T cells enriched from blood (not recorded which). Receptors originate from a woman aged 18-29 years who had recovered from COVID-19.

The rearrangement links TRBV4-3 to TRBJ2-5; D is ambiguous. The CDR3 is 13 amino acids. The V gene's germline CDR1 is LGHNA and CDR2 YSLEER. The V and J ends lost 1 base and 4 bases respectively, with 7 bases between them. The CDR3 loop reads CASSQGRRETQYF. CDR3 coding DNA: TGCGCCAGCAGCCAAGGGCGGAGAGAGACCCAGTACTTC.

In DNA form, the CDR3 reads TGTGCCAGCAGTTTAAGCAGGGAAGAGACCCAGTACTTC. Translating it yields CASSLSREETQYF. This sequence joins TRBV27 and TRBJ2-5, with a weak D call TRBD1 (5 bases). CDR1 and CDR2 (germline): MNHEY, SMNVEV (reference sequence). Trimming removed 2 bases from V and 3 bases from J, with 7 bases in between. The CDR3 extends over 13 amino acids.

J is TRBJ1-5 and V is TRBV5-4, with TRBD1 identical over 7 bases. Germline CDR1 and CDR2: SGHNT and YYREEE (reference sequence). CDR3 size: 13 residues. V lost 5 bases and J lost 5; bases outside the gene matches: 4. DNA of the CDR3: TGTGCCAGCAGTCTACAGGGGCATCAGCCCCAGCATTTT. Amino acids: CASSLQGHQPQHF.

A note on this clone: Other DNA variants within this sample encode the same CDR3. The chain uses TRBV3-1 (or the pseudogene TRBV3-2) and TRBJ1-1; no firm D call. V lost 4 bases, J lost 1 base, and 7 bases lay in between. Germline V lookup: CDR1 LGHDT, CDR2 YNNKEL (reference sequence). The CDR3 extends over 13 amino acids. The CDR3 region has the DNA TGTGCCAGCAGCCCGAGAGGGAACACTGAAGCTTTCTTT. The encoded protein is CASSPRGNTEAFF.

The chain employs TRBV7-9 and TRBJ1-2; D is ambiguous. The length of the CDR3 is 14 residues. Per the germline V gene, CDR1 is SEHNR and CDR2 is FQNEAQ (reference sequence). V was shortened by 5 bases and J by 7 bases, with 17 bases between the two germline ends. In DNA, the CDR3 is TGTGCCAGCAGCCCCGGGGAGATAGGTCGTGGCTACACCTTC. It is translated as CASSPGEIGRGYTF.

This rearrangement joins TRBV9 to TRBJ1-3; no clear D. The V gene's germline CDR1 is SGDLS and CDR2 YYNGEE. Between the trimmed V and J ends, which lost 4 bases and 6 bases, there was a span of 11 bases. CDR3 length: 13 residues. CDR3 nucleotides: TGTGCCAGCAGCCTATATGGTGAAAACACCATATATTTT. Amino acid sequence: CASSLYGENTIYF.

The chain links TRBV9 to TRBJ1-3, with D possibly matching TRBD1 (5 bases). Germline V gene data show CDR1 as SGDLS and CDR2 as YYNGEE. There are 16 residues in the CDR3. The V gene lost 0 bases and the J gene lost 2 bases, with 12 bases spanning the gap. The CDR3: CASSVEAGKTGNTIYF. CDR3 sequence (DNA): TGTGCCAGCAGCGTAGAGGCAGGGAAAACTGGAAACACCATATATTTT.

The genes are TRBV30 and TRBJ2-1; TRBD2 might be the D (5 bases). This CDR3 contains 11 residues. V was clipped by 2 bases and J by 7 bases, with 6 bases between them. CDR1 GTSNPN and CDR2 SVGIG come from the germline V gene (reference sequence). CDR3 amino acids: CAWSSGNEQFF. CDR3 DNA sequence: TGTGCCTGGAGTTCGGGAAATGAGCAGTTCTTC.

This clone has a handful of counts. This sequence joins TRBV27 and TRBJ1-1, with 9 positions matching TRBD1. The CDR3 has 16 residues. V lost 5 bases, J lost 8 bases, and 15 bases stayed unmatched. The germline V gene encodes CDR1 MNHEY and CDR2 SMNVEV (reference sequence). CDR3 nucleotides: TGTGCCAGCAGTCCCACCCCAGAAGGACAGGGGTTGGAAGCTTTCTTT. As protein: CASSPTPEGQGLEAFF.

V gene TRBV5-1 combines with J gene TRBJ2-1, with 7 bases matching TRBD2. In germline, CDR1 is SGHRS, CDR2 YFSETQ. This CDR3 has 16 amino acids. Trimming took 1 base from V and 0 from J; bases not matched to a gene: 4. This CDR3 reads CASSLYAGVSYNEQFF. The CDR3 nucleotides are TGCGCCAGCAGCTTGTATGCGGGGGTCTCCTACAATGAGCAGTTCTTC.

This clone was observed once. The chain recombines TRBV9 with TRBJ2-1, with D tentatively TRBD2 (7 bases). This CDR3 comprises 13 residues. The germline V gene encodes CDR1 SGDLS and CDR2 YYNGEE. V shed 4 bases and J shed 6 bases, with 11 bases lying between them. The CDR3 spells CASSRGAGNEQFF. In DNA form, the CDR3 reads TGTGCCAGCAGCCGGGGGGCGGGCAATGAGCAGTTCTTC.

The chain recombines TRBV2 with TRBJ1-5; TRBD1 agrees at 8 bases. In germline, CDR1 is SNHLY, CDR2 FYNNEI. The CDR3 is 16 residues long. V lost 4 bases to trimming and J lost 8 bases; unmatched junction nucleotides: 13. The CDR3 loop is CASSASGQGTGEPQHF. CDR3 bases: TGTGCCAGCAGTGCGTCCGGACAGGGCACTGGTGAGCCCCAGCATTTT.

A few counts support this clone. The chain couples TRBV7-3 to TRBJ1-3, with D unresolved. Trimming removed 1 base at V and 4 bases at J, with 11 bases between. Germline V gene data show CDR1 as SGHTA and CDR2 as FQGTGA. The CDR3 extends over 15 amino acids. The CDR3 sequence: CASSLKGASGNTIYF. CDR3 DNA: TGTGCCAGCAGCTTAAAGGGAGCTTCGGGAAACACCATATATTTT.

The CDR3 region has the DNA TGCGCCAGCAGCCAAGTGGGGGGTGAAAAACTGTTTTTT. This encodes CASSQVGGEKLFF. The chain links TRBV4-1 to TRBJ1-4, with TRBD1 as a possible D gene (5 bases). This CDR3 comprises 13 residues. Germline assignment: CDR1 MGHRA and CDR2 YSYEKL. V lost 1 base, J lost 7 bases, and 7 bases lay in between.